This TCR beta chain was retrieved from a study of T cell repertoires in cytomegalovirus infection. Study context: From public TCR beta signatures came an indication of both CMV infection and matching HLA type. Broader study findings: The ex vivo response was dominated by HLA-C-restricted CMV-specific TCR beta clonotypes.

TCRdb reprocessed the reads with MiXCR, giving one entry per CDR3 protein. Found here are under 100,000 distinct CDR3 sequences, less than 4.5% of them singletons; the top ten hold around 4.9%. The V gene lost 1 base and the J gene lost 4 bases, with 17 bases spanning the gap. Per the germline V gene, CDR1 is MNHEY and CDR2 is SMNVEV (reference sequence). There are 17 residues in the CDR3. At least ten counts were recorded for this clonotype. What it recognizes is unknown. The sequence came from a human donor in good health (CMV status not recorded). Some clones in this sample may be carry-over from other donors' samples. The sequenced sample was PBMCs. V is TRBV27 and J is TRBJ2-1, with D perhaps matching TRBD2 (7 bases). As DNA, the CDR3 is TGTGCCAGCAGTTTATTAGTCCCCGGGGGGCGGTACAATGAGCAGTTCTTC. It is translated as CASSLLVPGGRYNEQFF.